These T cell receptor beta chains were read from a single sample in a study of tumor-infiltrating lymphocytes in primary liver carcinoma. Using its own MiXCR run on the multiplex PCR reads, TCRdb lists one record per CDR3 protein. The sample lists fewer than 80,000 distinct CDR3 sequences, approximately 62% occurring once. The sequenced sample was tumor-adjacent normal liver tissue. The receptors shown here come from a man aged 35 to 55 with primary liver carcinoma and hepatitis B virus infection. CDR3s include the opening cysteine and the closing phenylalanine or tryptophan. Each record gives: D gene, clone size, J gene, V gene, CDR3 DNA, CDR3 protein. The D gene is left open where the match is weak. The size of a clone is reported for some rows only, either as once, few or many, or as a class for expanded clones.

>.|many|TRBJ1-1|TRBV29-1
TGCAGCGTTGAACCACCCGGAGGGACTGAAGCTTTCTTT
CSVEPPGGTEAFF
>TRBD2|.|TRBJ2-2|TRBV4-1
TGCGCCAGCGGCGCTTATACTAGCGAAAGAGGGACCGGGGAGCTGTTTTTT
CASGAYTSERGTGELFF
>.|.|TRBJ2-7|TRBV20-1
TGCAGTGCCTACGCCCTCGACCGTGTCTTGGACGAGCAGTACTTC
CSAYALDRVLDEQYF
>.|.|TRBJ1-1|TRBV6-2/TRBV6-3
TGTGCCAGCAGTCACACCCGACCGGGGGCGGTTGCCACTGAAGCTTTCTTT
CASSHTRPGAVATEAFF
>.|.|TRBJ2-1|TRBV29-1
TGCGTCGCCACGCTTCGGCCCTGGTCCCGTCAAGAGCAGTTCTTC
CVATLRPWSRQEQFF
>.|.|TRBJ2-7|TRBV11-2
TGTGGCAGCAGCTTAGATTGCAGACAGGTGGCCTACGAGCAGTACTTC
CGSSLDCRQVAYEQYF
>TRBD2|.|TRBJ2-7|TRBV6-5
TGTGCCAACAGTCCGCGGGAGGGTCTGTACGAGCAGTACTTC
CANSPREGLYEQYF
>.|.|TRBJ2-5|TRBV12-3/TRBV12-4
TGCGCCAGCAGTTTAACAGTGGGAGAGACCCAGTACTTC
CASSLTVGETQYF
>.|.|TRBJ2-2|TRBV29-1
TGCAGCGTTGGAACACCCTCGAACACCGGGGAGCTGCTTTTT
CSVGTPSNTGELLF
>.|.|TRBJ2-3|TRBV5-5
TGTGTCAGCAGTCTACAGGGTACAGATACGCAGTATTTT
CVSSLQGTDTQYF
>.|many|TRBJ1-5|TRBV29-1
TGCAGCGCTGCACAGGGTAATAGCAATCAGCCCCAGCATTTT
CSAAQGNSNQPQHF
>.|.|TRBJ2-5|TRBV10-3
TGTGCCACCTCTGAGAGGGGGGTGGAGACCCAGTACTTC
CATSERGVETQYF
>TRBD2|.|TRBJ2-2|TRBV11-2
TGTGCCAGCAGCTTAGATAGCGGGAGGACGATCACCGGGGAGCTGGTTTTT
CASSLDSGRTITGELVF
>TRBD1|many|TRBJ1-1|TRBV12-3/TRBV12-4
TGTGCCAGCAGTCTCCGGGACAGGAGCGACATGAACACTGAAGCTTTCTTT
CASSLRDRSDMNTEAFF
>TRBD1|.|TRBJ1-2|TRBV28
TGTGCCAGCGGCCAGGGGGGCAACACTTCTAACTATGGCTACACCTTC
CASGQGGNTSNYGYTF
>.|.|TRBJ2-2|TRBV11-2
TGTGCCAGCAGTTTAGCAGAGACCGGGGAGCTGTTTTTT
CASSLAETGELFF
>TRBD2|.|TRBJ2-1|TRBV11-2
TGTGCCAGCAGCTATACTAGCGCCCATTCATATGATGAGCAGTTCTTC
CASSYTSAHSYDEQFF
>TRBD2|.|TRBJ2-4|TRBV5-6
TGTGCCAGCACCCCGAACTCCCGGGGGGACATTCAGTACTTC
CASTPNSRGDIQYF
>TRBD2|.|TRBJ2-2|TRBV5-4
TGTGCCAGCAGATCCAGCGGGAGTTCAGGGGAGCTGTATTTT
CASRSSGSSGELYF
>.|.|TRBJ2-3|TRBV28
TGTGCCAGCACGATAGGGAGGCCTAGCAGAGACACAGATACGCAGTATTTT
CASTIGRPSRDTDTQYF
>.|few|TRBJ2-1|TRBV4-1
TGCGCCAGCAGCCAAGATCCCGCAGGGCGATGGAATGAGCAGTTCTTC
CASSQDPAGRWNEQFF
>.|many|TRBJ2-2|TRBV4-3
TGCGCCAGCAGCCAAGACGATTACACCGGGGAGCTGTTTTTT
CASSQDDYTGELFF
>.|once|TRBJ1-5|TRBV6-2/TRBV6-3
TGTGCCAGCAGCCAACAAGGTTGCAGCAATCACCCCCAGCATTTT
CASSQQGCSNHPQHF
>TRBD2|.|TRBJ2-1|TRBV11-3
TGTGCCGGCAGCGCCGGGACTAGAGAGATTAGTGAGCTGTTCTTC
CAGSAGTREISELFF
>.|.|TRBJ2-3|TRBV4-1
TGCGCCAGCAGCCACCAGTCAGATACGCAGTATTTT
CASSHQSDTQYF
>.|.|TRBJ2-7|TRBV4-2
TGTGCTAGCAGACAAGCGGCTATCGGGGTTTCCTACGAGCAGTACTTC
CASRQAAIGVSYEQYF
>.|.|TRBJ2-3|TRBV11-2
TGTGCCAGCAGCTCACAGGCCCTGCCAGATACGCAGTATTTT
CASSSQALPDTQYF
>TRBD2|.|TRBJ2-4|TRBV11-1
TGTGCCAGCAACTTTCCCGGGACTAGCTGGACCAAAAACACTAAGTACTTC
CASNFPGTSWTKNTKYF
>TRBD2|.|TRBJ2-7|TRBV12-3/TRBV12-4
TGTACCAGCAGTACCCCCGGACTAGCGGGAGAGGAGCAGTACTTC
CTSSTPGLAGEEQYF
>TRBD2|.|TRBJ2-1|TRBV10-2
TGCGCCAGCAGTGAGCCGGAAGGACTAGCCTTCTACAATGAGCAGTTCTTC
CASSEPEGLAFYNEQFF
>.|.|TRBJ1-1|TRBV6-2/TRBV6-3
TGTGTCGGCAGTTCGGCAGGGCCGGCTTTCTTT
CVGSSAGPAFF
>.|.|TRBJ2-3|TRBV6-6
TGTGTCAGCAGGTCAATTGGGGATACGCAGTATTTT
CVSRSIGDTQYF
>.|.|TRBJ2-1|TRBV12-3/TRBV12-4
TGTGCCAGCAGTCCGCCGGGAATAGCAGGACTCAATGAGCAGTTCTTC
CASSPPGIAGLNEQFF
>.|.|TRBJ2-1|TRBV6-2/TRBV6-3
TGTGCCAGCAGCCTTGGACTGTGGTGGAGTGGACAGTTCTTC
CASSLGLWWSGQFF
>TRBD2|.|TRBJ2-1|TRBV11-1
TGCGCCAGCAGCGCGGGAGGGCCGAATGAGCAGTGCTTC
CASSAGGPNEQCF
>TRBD1|.|TRBJ2-3|TRBV6-5
TGTACCAACAGTTACTCGAGGGGACAGGAGACGCAGTATTTT
CTNSYSRGQETQYF
>TRBD2|once|TRBJ2-1|TRBV5-1
TGCCCCAGCAGCTTTGGCGTAGCGGGAGCCAATGAGCAGTTCTTC
CPSSFGVAGANEQFF
>.|.|TRBJ2-2|TRBV11-1
TGCGCTAGCAGCTTAGCACGTTTCGGGGAGCTGTTTTTT
CASSLARFGELFF
>.|.|TRBJ1-4|TRBV6-5
TGTGCTAGCAGTTACACCCGGGGGACTAATGTAAAACTGTTTTTT
CASSYTRGTNVKLFF
>.|many|TRBJ2-5|TRBV10-3
TGTGCCATCAGGGAAATAGGTTGGGAGACCCAGTACTTC
CAIREIGWETQYF
>.|.|TRBJ2-5|TRBV6-5
TGTGCCAGCAGTTACAGTTGGGATGCACAAGAGACCCAGCACTTC
CASSYSWDAQETQHF
>.|many|TRBJ2-5|TRBV28
TGTGCCAGCAGTTTATTCGCGGGGACGGAGACCCAGTACTTC
CASSLFAGTETQYF
>TRBD2|.|TRBJ2-7|TRBV4-3
TGTGCCAGCAGCCAGGAGCTAGTGGGAGGGCACGAGCGGTACTTC
CASSQELVGGHERYF
>.|.|TRBJ2-7|TRBV29-1
TGCAGCGCTGAAGTGGGGGCCGGCGAGCAGTACTTC
CSAEVGAGEQYF
>TRBD2|many|TRBJ2-1|TRBV11-2
TGTGCCAGCAGCTTAGGTGGTAGCGGGAGCTCTTATGAGCAGTTCTTC
CASSLGGSGSSYEQFF
>TRBD1|.|TRBJ2-1|TRBV14
TGTGCCAGCAGCGAAGAGGGTCAGGGGACAGGGTACAGCGAGCAGTTCTTC
CASSEEGQGTGYSEQFF
>TRBD2|.|TRBJ2-3|TRBV29-1
TGCAGCGTTGTTTCTAGCGGGAGTGACACGCAGTATTTT
CSVVSSGSDTQYF
>.|.|TRBJ2-1|TRBV5-5
TGTGCCAGCAGCTTGGCAGCGGAGCATGAACAGTTCTTC
CASSLAAEHEQFF
>TRBD1|.|TRBJ1-2|TRBV6-5
TGTGCCAGCAGACCGACAGGGGGCAACTATGACTACACCTTC
CASRPTGGNYDYTF
>TRBD1|.|TRBJ2-7|TRBV11-2
TGTGCCAGCAGTTTAGTGCAGGGGGCGGCCTATGTGCAGTACTTC
CASSLVQGAAYVQYF
>TRBD2|.|TRBJ2-3|TRBV4-2
TGTGCCTGTAGCCAAGAGACTAGCGGAGATACGCAGTATTTT
CACSQETSGDTQYF
>TRBD1|.|TRBJ2-7|TRBV4-3
TGCGCCAGCAGCCAAGGGGCCTGGACAGGGGGCTACGAGCAGCACTTC
CASSQGAWTGGYEQHF
>TRBD2|.|TRBJ2-3|TRBV6-6
TGTGCCAGCGGGAAAGGGACTAGCGGGAGGACTAATACGCAGTATTTT
CASGKGTSGRTNTQYF
>.|.|TRBJ2-1|TRBV7-9
TGTGCCAGCAGTGACAGCTTATCCGAAAGCAATGAGCAGTTCTTC
CASSDSLSESNEQFF
>.|.|TRBJ2-1|TRBV9
TGTGCCAGCAGCGCCCCAGAGAAGAGCGCTGAGCAGTTCTTC
CASSAPEKSAEQFF
>.|.|TRBJ2-7|TRBV7-6
TGTGCCAGCGGCTTTGAACTTTACTACGAGCAGTACTTC
CASGFELYYEQYF
>TRBD1|.|TRBJ2-5|TRBV11-2
TGTGCCAGCTGCTTAGGTTGGGACAGTCAAGAGACCCAGTACTTC
CASCLGWDSQETQYF
>TRBD2|.|TRBJ2-6|TRBV6-1
TGTGCCATCAGTGGGAGGGCCGATGGGGCCAACGTCCTGATTTTC
CAISGRADGANVLIF
>.|.|TRBJ2-5|TRBV11-2
TGCGCCAGTAGCTTAGATCCGTGGTCTAACGGGAGAGGAGAGACTCAGTACTTC
CASSLDPWSNGRGETQYF
>.|many|TRBJ1-4|TRBV12-3/TRBV12-4
TGTGCCAGCAGTTCCCACGGTCTCGGAAATGAAAAACTGTTTTTT
CASSSHGLGNEKLFF